This T cell receptor (beta chain) was sequenced during a study of cytomegalovirus exposure and HLA in healthy donors. Study-wide results and caveats: Listed as cytomegalovirus-associated were approximately 160 TCR beta chains. Rarity marked most TCR sequences, yet some public TCRs occurred in many donors.

Some clones are missing from TCRdb's copy, which holds only in-frame ones; the method was immunoSEQ multiplex PCR. The sample lists about 120,000 clones, about 96% occurring once. Germline V CDR1 and CDR2: LNHDA, SQIVND (reference sequence). Trimming removed 0 bases from V and 0 bases from J, with 8 bases in between. This CDR3 contains 15 residues. Details on this clone: Its antigen is currently unknown.

The rearrangement links TRBV19 to TRBJ1-1, with D possibly TRBD1 on 5 matching bases. This clonotype was sampled from a man aged 18 to 35 in good health and CMV-seronegative. Material: PBMCs. The CDR3 sequence is CASSIDRGLNTEAFF. CDR3 in DNA: TGTGCCAGTAGTATAGATAGGGGCTTGAACACTGAAGCTTTCTTT.